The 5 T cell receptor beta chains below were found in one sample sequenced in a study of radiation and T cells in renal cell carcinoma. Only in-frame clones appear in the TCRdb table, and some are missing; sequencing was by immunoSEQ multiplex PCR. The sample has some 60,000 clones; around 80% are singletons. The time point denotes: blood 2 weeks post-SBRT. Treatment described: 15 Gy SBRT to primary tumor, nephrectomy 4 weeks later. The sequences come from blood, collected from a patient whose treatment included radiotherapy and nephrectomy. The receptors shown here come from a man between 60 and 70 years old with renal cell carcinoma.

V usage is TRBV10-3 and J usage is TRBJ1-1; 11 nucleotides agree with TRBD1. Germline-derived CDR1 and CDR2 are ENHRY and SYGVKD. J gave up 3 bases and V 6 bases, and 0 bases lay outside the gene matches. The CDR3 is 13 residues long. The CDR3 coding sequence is TGTGCCATCAGGGGACAGGGGGACACTGAAGCTTTCTTT. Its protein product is CAIRGQGDTEAFF.

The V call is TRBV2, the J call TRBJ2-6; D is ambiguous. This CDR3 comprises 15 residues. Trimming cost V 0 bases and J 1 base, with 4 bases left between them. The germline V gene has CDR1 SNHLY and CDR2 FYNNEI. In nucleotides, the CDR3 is TGTGCCAGCAGTGAAGCAGATTCTGGGGCCAACGTCCTGACTTTC. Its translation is CASSEADSGANVLTF.

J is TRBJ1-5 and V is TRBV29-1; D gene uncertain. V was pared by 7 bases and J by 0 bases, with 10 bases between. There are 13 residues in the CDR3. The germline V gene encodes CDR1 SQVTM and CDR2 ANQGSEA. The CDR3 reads CSAGSSSNQPQHF. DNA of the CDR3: TGCAGCGCCGGAAGCAGTAGCAATCAGCCCCAGCATTTT.

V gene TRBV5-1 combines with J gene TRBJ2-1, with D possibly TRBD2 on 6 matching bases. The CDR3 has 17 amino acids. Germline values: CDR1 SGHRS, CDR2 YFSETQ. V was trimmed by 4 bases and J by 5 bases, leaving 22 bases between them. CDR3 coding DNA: TGCGCCAGCAGCCCGGGTAATAGCGGACCCCTTCACAATGAGCAGTTCTTC. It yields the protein CASSPGNSGPLHNEQFF.

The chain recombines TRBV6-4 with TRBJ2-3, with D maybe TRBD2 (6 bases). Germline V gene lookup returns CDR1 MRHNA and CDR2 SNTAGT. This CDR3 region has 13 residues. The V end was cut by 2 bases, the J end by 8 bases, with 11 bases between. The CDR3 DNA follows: TGTGCCAGCAGTGACGAAAGGGGAGGTACGCAGTATTTT. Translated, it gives CASSDERGGTQYF.